One TCR beta chain is described in this entry. The data belong to a study of blood T cell repertoires in COVID-19. The V segment lost 3 bases and the J segment 0 bases; nucleotides outside the gene matches: 5. Germline values: CDR1 PRHDT, CDR2 FYEKMQ (reference sequence). This CDR3 contains 16 residues. In the authors' workflow: Reference gene primer amplification gave nucleated cell count estimates. Assay used: immunoSEQ multiplex PCR; TCRdb lists only in-frame clones, some missing. V and J calls plus clone size are reproduced from that table; the DNA served to infer D and trimming. Of 180,000 or so clones in the sample, roughly 89% were seen once.

The V gene is TRBV13, the J gene TRBJ1-3; TRBD1 agrees at 7 bases. The source material was peripheral blood. The TCR originated in a man younger than 30 with active or convalescent COVID-19. CDR3 sequence: CASSFFDRDSGNTIYF. The CDR3 DNA follows: TGTGCCAGCAGCTTCTTTGACAGGGACTCTGGAAACACCATATATTTT. The entire variable domain, with the rest obtained from reference TRBV13 and TRBJ1-3, is as follows: AAGVIQSPRHLIKEKRETATLKCYPIPRHDTVYWYQQGPGQDPQFLISFYEKMQSDKGSIPDRFSAQQFSDYHSELNMSSLELGDSALYFCASSFFDRDSGNTIYFGEGSWLTVV.